The T cell receptor beta chain described here comes from a study of siplizumab effects on memory and regulatory T cells. Clones were read by immunoSEQ multiplex PCR, and TCRdb kept only the in-frame ones, dropping some. This sample has roughly 100,000 clones; roughly 96% occur once, and the top ten carry around 0.03%. V shed 2 bases and J shed 3 bases, with 14 bases lying between them. This CDR3 spans 15 amino acids. Germline-derived CDR1 and CDR2 are SGHNT and YYREEE (reference sequence). This chain links TRBV5-4 with TRBJ1-1; D unclear. The sequenced sample was naive CD4+ T cells sorted from blood. The clonotype was recovered from a human donor in good health. For the CDR3, the DNA is TGTGCCAGCAGCTTAGTAGGACTTTTGTACACTGAAGCTTTCTTT. Translated: CASSLVGLLYTEAFF.